A selection of T cell receptor beta chains follows, all from one sample in a study of tissue T cells after allogeneic stem cell transplantation. Only in-frame clones appear in the TCRdb table, and some are missing; sequencing was by immunoSEQ multiplex PCR. The repertoire holds around 3,400 clones, roughly 68% seen once, with about a sixth in the top ten. Material: tissue from the right colon, obtained at autopsy. The receptor source for this set is a male donor at least 60 years old with lung cancer. The CDR3 runs from the conserved cysteine through the conserved F or W. D genes are given only for firm matches. Not every row has a clone size; where given, it reads once, few, many or a size class.

v_gene	abundance	j_gene	d_gene	CDR3nt	CDR3aa
TRBV5-1	.	TRBJ2-1	.	TGCGCCAGCAGCTTGGCCTCTATAGGGGGGAATGAGCAGTTCTTC	CASSLASIGGNEQFF
TRBV9	.	TRBJ2-3	TRBD2	TGTGCCAGCAGCCCACACGGATATAGCGGGAGTGAATCAGATACGCAGTATTTT	CASSPHGYSGSESDTQYF
TRBV7-3	.	TRBJ2-1	.	TGTGCCAGCAGCTTAAGCCCGGAGGGACGGGGGCAGTTCTTC	CASSLSPEGRGQFF
TRBV11-3	.	TRBJ2-3	TRBD1	TGTGCCAGCAGTCGAGCCGGGACAGACACAGATACGCAGTATTTT	CASSRAGTDTDTQYF
TRBV7-9	.	TRBJ2-5	.	TGTGCCAGCAGCTTACTTGGGGGCCAAGAGACCCAGTACTTC	CASSLLGGQETQYF
TRBV7-2	.	TRBJ1-1	.	TGTGCCAGCAGCTTAACGGGGCGCTTGACTGAAGCTTTCTTT	CASSLTGRLTEAFF
TRBV4-3	.	TRBJ2-1	.	TGCGCCAGCAGCCAAACTGGCGGCCCTGAGCAGTTCTTC	CASSQTGGPEQFF
TRBV30	few	TRBJ1-4	.	TGTGCCTGGAGTCCAGGGGTGACTAATGAAAAACTGTTTTTT	CAWSPGVTNEKLFF
TRBV7-2	.	TRBJ1-1	.	TGTGCCAGCAGCTCGGCGACGTGGGGCACTGAAGCTTTCTTT	CASSSATWGTEAFF
TRBV11-3	.	TRBJ2-6	TRBD2	TGTGCCAGCAGTAAAAACGGCGGGGGGACTGGGGCCAACGTCCTGACTTTC	CASSKNGGGTGANVLTF
TRBV6-5	.	TRBJ1-5	.	TGTGCCAGCGCAGCCGGGCCTTATGGCAATCAGCCCCAGCATTTT	CASAAGPYGNQPQHF
TRBV24-1	few	TRBJ2-3	.	TGTGCCACCGAAATGACTGGTCACACAGATACGCAGTATTTT	CATEMTGHTDTQYF
TRBV6-6	.	TRBJ2-3	.	TGTGCCAGCAGTTACGGGGTTAGCCGGGATACGCAGTATTTT	CASSYGVSRDTQYF
TRBV5-1	once	TRBJ2-3	.	TGCGCCAGCAGCTTGGGGCAACCCCAAGATACGCAGTATTTT	CASSLGQPQDTQYF
TRBV7-2	once	TRBJ2-2	.	TGTGCCAGCAGCTCCCTTTCTCCACCCACCGGGGAGCTGTTTTTT	CASSSLSPPTGELFF
TRBV5-4	.	TRBJ2-3	TRBD2	TGTGCCATCGAGTTAACCGGGACTAGCGGGAGGGCTAGCACAGATACGCAGTATTTT	CAIELTGTSGRASTDTQYF
TRBV29-1	.	TRBJ1-1	.	TGCAGCGTGGGACACATGGTTACTGAAGCTTTCTTT	CSVGHMVTEAFF
TRBV6-6	.	TRBJ1-2	.	TGTGCCAGCAGCCCTAGGGGGGCCCACTATGGCTACACCTTC	CASSPRGAHYGYTF
TRBV4-1	.	TRBJ1-5	.	TGCGCCAGCAGCCAAACCGGGACGTCCAGTCAGCCCCAGCATTTT	CASSQTGTSSQPQHF
TRBV19	.	TRBJ1-6	.	TGTGCCAGTAGTATATTTGGCATCGTGAGTTCACCCCTCCACTTT	CASSIFGIVSSPLHF
TRBV9	.	TRBJ2-1	.	TGTGCCAGCAGCGTCGAGGGAGATGAGCAGTTCTTC	CASSVEGDEQFF
TRBV3-1/TRBV3-2	.	TRBJ1-1	.	TGTGCCAGCAGTGGCAGGGGTACTGAAGCTTTCTTT	CASSGRGTEAFF
TRBV19	once	TRBJ1-5	TRBD1	TGTGCCAGTCGATCCGATGGAGGGGGCAAAGGCAATCAGCCCCAGCATTTT	CASRSDGGGKGNQPQHF
TRBV29-1	.	TRBJ2-7	.	TGCAGCGCCAACAAGCTCCGCGGGACCCGCTACGAGCAGTACTTC	CSANKLRGTRYEQYF
TRBV9	.	TRBJ1-4	.	TGTGCCAGCAGCGCCCCAGGCGAGGGTGAAAAACTGTTTTTT	CASSAPGEGEKLFF
TRBV7-2	.	TRBJ2-7	.	TGTGCCAGCAGCTTAACGGCTGTGAGCTCCTACGAGCAGTACTTC	CASSLTAVSSYEQYF
TRBV5-4	.	TRBJ2-2	.	TGTGCCAGCAGCATTCCAGTCGGGGAGCTGTTTTTT	CASSIPVGELFF
TRBV7-8	.	TRBJ1-2	.	TGTGCCAGCAGCTTAGGGACAGTGGTTGGCTACACCTTC	CASSLGTVVGYTF
TRBV5-4	.	TRBJ2-5	TRBD1	TGTGCCAGCAGCTTGAGACAGGGCGGGGAGACCCAGTACTTC	CASSLRQGGETQYF
TRBV7-9	few	TRBJ2-7	.	TGTGCCAGCAGCTCCGTAGAGACAGCCACATTC	CASSSVETATF
TRBV2	.	TRBJ1-1	.	TGTGCCAGCAGTGAGTTCGCTGAAGCTTTCTTT	CASSEFAEAFF
TRBV7-2	.	TRBJ2-3	TRBD2	TGTGCCAGCAGCCACGGACTAGCGGGAGATACGCAGTATTTT	CASSHGLAGDTQYF